The present T cell receptor (beta chain) was sequenced within a study of vaccination and CD4 T cells after COVID-19. Study-wide background: Six males and four females, two of them Hispanic, were enrolled as convalescents. As control conditions, cultures were given either a CEFX pool serving as positive control, an HIV-1 Nef pool, or no peptide at all.

Whole-study results and caveats: The rise in median SARS-CoV-2-reactive clonotypes, from about 20 to 38, was not significant.

The germline V and J ends were trimmed by 4 bases and 7 bases, with 21 bases remaining between them. This CDR3 is built from 16 residues. Germline CDR1 reads SGHTA; CDR2 reads FQGNSA. Treatment specified: approximately 9-day PBMC culture with coronavirus spike peptide pools or control peptides (ViraFEST assay). The assay that was used to sequence DNA from cultured CD4+ T cells was the Oncomine TCR Beta short-read assay. Genomic DNA was taken out of cultured CD4+ T cells by extraction. TCRdb reprocessed the PCR reads with MiXCR, giving one entry per CDR3 protein. Of around 20,000 distinct CDR3 sequences in the sample, roughly 47% were seen once. This clonotype has only a few counts. Its antigen is undetermined.

The sequence came from a human donor who had recovered from COVID-19. This sequence joins TRBV7-2 and TRBJ2-3, with D possibly TRBD2 on 6 matching bases. The sequencing here drew on CD4+ T cells from blood, cultured in vitro, taken before SARS-CoV-2 vaccination. The CDR3 DNA reads TGTGCCAGCAGCTCGCGGGGAGCGGCGGATACTCATACGCAGTATTTT. It yields the protein CASSSRGAADTHTQYF.